What follows is one T cell receptor beta chain and its context. Per germline, CDR1 MNHEY and CDR2 SVGAGI. This CDR3 contains 15 residues. Trimming took off 5 bases at V and 4 bases at J, with 17 bases between the two ends. This record belongs to a study of early T cells in non-severe SARS-CoV-2 infection. Unique molecular identifiers were affixed to single, distinct cDNA molecules. TCRdb analysed the 5' RACE reads with MiXCR anew, one entry per CDR3 protein. Counted here are tens of thousands of distinct CDR3 sequences, 10% to 15% occurring once; the ten biggest clones make up about 3%. Sequencing was carried out using whole blood. This TCR derives from an adult who was a healthcare worker with PCR-confirmed SARS-CoV-2 infection or an uninfected control (not recorded which). The chain joins TRBV6-5 to TRBJ2-5; tentative D call: TRBD1 (6 bases). CDR3 nucleotides: TGTGCCAGCAGTCCCGACTGGGGGCTGGGAGAGACCCAGTACTTC. It encodes CASSPDWGLGETQYF.